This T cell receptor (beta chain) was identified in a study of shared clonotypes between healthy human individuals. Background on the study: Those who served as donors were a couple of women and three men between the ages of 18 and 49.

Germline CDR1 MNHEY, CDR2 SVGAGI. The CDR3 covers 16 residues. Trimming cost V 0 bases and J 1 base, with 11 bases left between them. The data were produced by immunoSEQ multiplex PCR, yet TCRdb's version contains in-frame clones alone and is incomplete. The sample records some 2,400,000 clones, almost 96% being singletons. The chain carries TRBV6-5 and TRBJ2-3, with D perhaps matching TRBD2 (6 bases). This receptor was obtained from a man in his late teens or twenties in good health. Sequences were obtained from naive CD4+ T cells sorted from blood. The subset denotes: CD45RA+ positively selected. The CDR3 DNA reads TGTGCCAGCAGTTACTCGGCGGGGATCGGCACAGATACGCAGTATTTT. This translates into CASSYSAGIGTDTQYF.